This T cell receptor (beta chain) was recovered during a study of siplizumab effects on memory and regulatory T cells. The CDR3 loop spans 18 amino acids. Germline CDR1 is SNHLY and CDR2 is FYNNEI. J was trimmed by 0 bases and V by 8 bases; bases with no gene match: 10. Using immunoSEQ multiplex PCR, the repertoire was profiled, and TCRdb retains in-frame clones only, with some absent. The sample yields 70,000 or so clones, about 90% seen once. Study findings and constraints: A significant reduction in alloreactive sequences traceable to unstimulated CD4+ memory cells was produced by siplizumab.

In the case of this clone: Its cognate antigen is unknown.

The sequenced material came from CD8+ T cells sorted from blood. The sequence came from a human donor in good health. The chain recombines TRBV2 with TRBJ2-1; 13 bases are shared with TRBD2. In DNA, the CDR3 is TGTGCCAGCGAGGGACTAGCGGGAAAAACGAGCTCCTACAATGAGCAGTTCTTC. It specifies CASEGLAGKTSSYNEQFF.